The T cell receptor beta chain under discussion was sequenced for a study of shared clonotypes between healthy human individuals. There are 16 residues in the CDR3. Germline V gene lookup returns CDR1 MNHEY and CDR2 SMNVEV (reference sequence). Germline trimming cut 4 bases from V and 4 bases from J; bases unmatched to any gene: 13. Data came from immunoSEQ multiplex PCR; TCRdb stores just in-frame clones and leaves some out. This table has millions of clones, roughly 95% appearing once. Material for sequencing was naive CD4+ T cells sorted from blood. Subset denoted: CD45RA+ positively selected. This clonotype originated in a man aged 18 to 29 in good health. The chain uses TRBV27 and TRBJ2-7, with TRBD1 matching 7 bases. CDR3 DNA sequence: TGTGCCAGCAGTTCTTCACGGACAGGTGGAATATACGAGCAGTACTTC. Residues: CASSSSRTGGIYEQYF.